This T cell receptor (beta chain) was profiled in a study of yellow fever vaccine responses in identical twins. TCRdb used MiXCR to reprocess the RT-PCR reads, holding one entry per CDR3 protein. The sample gives about 14,000 distinct CDR3 sequences, about 88% of which show up once; 0.67% is in the top ten. The V gene lost 9 bases and the J gene lost 1 base, with 18 bases spanning the gap. This CDR3 has 15 residues. Per the germline V gene, CDR1 is SEHNR and CDR2 is FQNEAQ (reference sequence). General study findings and limits: Reportedly, twins' vaccine T cell responses looked partly convergent and partly personalized.

To note about this clonotype: What it binds is unknown.

The J gene is TRBJ2-5, the V gene TRBV7-9; no clear D. The sample in question was T cells from blood (PBMCs), unsorted or a sorted subset (not recorded which), obtained before or after yellow fever vaccination (not recorded which). This sequence originates from a woman under 30 who received the yellow fever vaccine. As DNA, the CDR3 is TGTGCCAGTCAGCTTGCGAGAACTTCCCAAGAGACCCAGTACTTC. Protein: CASQLARTSQETQYF. The whole variable domain, filled in from reference TRBV7-9 and TRBJ2-5, reads DTGVSQNPRHKITKRGQNVTFRCDPISEHNRLYWYRQTLGQGPEFLTYFQNEAQLEKSRLLSDRFSAERPKGSFSTLEIQRTEQGDSAMYLCASQLARTSQETQYFGPGTRLLVL.